The present entry profiles one TCR beta chain with its context. Assignments of participants to cohorts depended upon their own reported clinical history. Cohort 3 recovered donors had two negative PCRs, clearance, or symptom resolution. Data came from immunoSEQ multiplex PCR; TCRdb stores just in-frame clones and leaves some out. The sample holds almost 250,000 clones, 70% to 90% seen once. This record comes from a study of blood T cell repertoires in COVID-19. The CDR3 runs to 13 residues. Trimming left V 6 bases short and J 0 bases short, with 8 bases between. This TCR was sampled from a woman between 50 and 59 years old who had recovered from COVID-19. What was sequenced was PBMCs or T cells enriched from blood (not recorded which). The chain couples TRBV12-3 or TRBV12-4 to TRBJ1-1; D is unresolved. The CDR3 loop is CASSPRVNTEAFF. CDR3 nucleotides: TGTGCCAGCAGCCCTCGAGTGAACACTGAAGCTTTCTTT.